Listed below are T cell receptor beta chains from one sample, sequenced in a study of cytomegalovirus exposure and HLA in healthy donors. The data were produced by immunoSEQ multiplex PCR, yet TCRdb's version contains in-frame clones alone and is incomplete. This table holds 120,000 or so clones, about 82% found once. Material for sequencing was PBMCs. Receptor source: a man younger than 35 in good health and CMV-seronegative. CDR3s leave out the opening cysteine and the closing phenylalanine or tryptophan.

>TRBJ2-7|12|TRBV4-2
ASSQEQGAYEQY
>TRBJ1-1|13|TRBV30
AWSDPAQGVGEAF
>TRBJ1-1|12|TRBV27
ASSSTGGNTEAF
>TRBJ2-5|14|TRBV19
ASNPSGSNGRETQY
>TRBJ2-1|14|TRBV6-1
ASSVSSVYSYNEQF
>TRBJ1-5|15|TRBV2
ASSELRAGGNHQPQH
>TRBJ2-5|12|TRBV5-1
ASSYSGSGETQY
>TRBJ2-7|13|TRBV7-9
ASRATSGRANEQY
>TRBJ1-1|11|TRBV28
ASSSYRVTEAF
>TRBJ1-1|13|TRBV6-5
ASSWGGRGPGEAF
>TRBJ2-7|12|TRBV19
ASSIGGQLYEQY
>TRBJ2-1|13|TRBV25-1
ASSKRGSSYNEQF
>TRBJ2-1|13|TRBV11-2
ASSPWSSSYNEQF
>TRBJ2-2|9|TRBV29-1
SVELRGELF
>TRBJ1-1|10|TRBV27
ASGAGVPEAF
>TRBJ1-3|15|TRBV19
ASSIISDGGSGNTIY
>TRBJ1-1|9|TRBV25-1
ASMLNREAF
>TRBJ2-2|13|TRBV7-9
ASSSYTGAGGELF
>TRBJ2-1|13|TRBV14
ASSPLSTSGAEQF
>TRBJ2-1|14|TRBV6-5
ASSYSPLERGNEQF
>TRBJ2-1|11|TRBV5-6
ASSLASSHEQF
>TRBJ2-2|13|TRBV5-6
ASSLVGLATGELF